In its sample, the clone carrying this T cell receptor (beta chain) was seen a few times. The CDR3 runs to 13 residues. Trimming left V 2 bases short and J 4 bases short, with 5 bases between. Germline assignment: CDR1 LGHDT and CDR2 YNNKEL (reference sequence). This specimen belongs to a study of blood T cell repertoires in COVID-19. Under the authors' procedure: Quantification of nucleated cells was approximated via reference gene primer amplification. Profiled with immunoSEQ multiplex PCR; TCRdb holds only in-frame clones, not every one. The V and J calls and clone size were taken over from that table, and D and trimming were inferred from the DNA. The data show 200,000 to 250,000 clones, approximately 82% seen once.

Sequenced: PBMCs or T cells enriched from blood (not recorded which). V and J are TRBV3-1 (or the pseudogene TRBV3-2) and TRBJ2-2; D not certain. The sequence was obtained from a man between 40 and 49 years old who had recovered from COVID-19. The CDR3 coding sequence is TGTGCCAGCAGCCAACTAGTCACCGGGGAGCTGTTTTTT. Amino acid sequence: CASSQLVTGELFF.